The rows below give T cell receptor beta chains drawn from one sample of a study of sequential checkpoint blockade in melanoma. Here immunoSEQ multiplex PCR was the method, and the copy in TCRdb shows in-frame clones only, minus some. The sample has some 10,000 clones; around three quarters are singletons. The sample in question was CD8+ T cells sorted from blood (inferred from file names), obtained from a patient given nivolumab and ipilimumab in sequence. These receptors were taken from a human donor with melanoma. Each CDR3 is given with its conserved first and last residue. A D gene is named only where the DNA matches it firmly. Not every row has a clone size; where given, it reads once, few, many or a size class.

cdr3_aa,cdr3_nt,d_call,j_call,clone_size,v_call,cdr3_length
CASTPYEQPNTEAFF,TGTGCCAGTACTCCATATGAACAGCCGAACACTGAAGCTTTCTTT,-,TRBJ1-1,-,TRBV19,15
CASSPSRQGNQPQHF,TGTGCCAGTAGTCCATCGAGACAGGGCAATCAGCCCCAGCATTTT,-,TRBJ1-5,few,TRBV19,15
CASSPWTSGSGYTQYF,TGTGCCAGCAGCCCTTGGACTAGCGGGAGTGGTTATACGCAGTATTTT,TRBD2,TRBJ2-3,-,TRBV7-9,16
CATSRVAGEADTQYF,TGTGCCACCAGCAGAGTAGCGGGAGAGGCAGATACGCAGTATTTT,TRBD2,TRBJ2-3,once,TRBV15,15
CASRGLAGGGDTQYF,TGTGCCAGCAGGGGACTAGCGGGAGGAGGAGATACGCAGTATTTT,TRBD2,TRBJ2-3,-,TRBV2,15
CASSPRGPNQPQHF,TGTGCCAGCAGCCCCAGGGGACCCAATCAGCCCCAGCATTTT,-,TRBJ1-5,-,TRBV27,14
CASSRGASGSTDTQYF,TGTGCCAGCAGTCGTGGAGCCAGCGGGAGCACAGATACGCAGTATTTT,-,TRBJ2-3,-,TRBV6-4,16
CASSITDSYTDTQYF,TGTGCCAGCAGCATAACGGACAGCTACACAGATACGCAGTATTTT,-,TRBJ2-3,-,TRBV11-3,15
CASSERAEGFNEQYF,TGTGCCAGCAGTGAACGGGCGGAGGGGTTCAACGAGCAGTACTTC,-,TRBJ2-7,-,TRBV2,15
CASSPGVAEQFF,TGTGCCAGCAGCCCCGGGGTTGCCGAGCAGTTCTTC,-,TRBJ2-1,-,TRBV25-1,12
CASSTGSGVSYEQYF,TGTGCCAGCAGCACGGGGAGCGGGGTTTCGTACGAGCAGTACTTC,TRBD2,TRBJ2-7,once,TRBV7-9,15
CASSSRGLSYNEQFF,TGTGCCAGCAGCTCCAGGGGTCTATCCTACAATGAGCAGTTCTTC,-,TRBJ2-1,few,TRBV7-2,15
CASSLERELVTGELFF,TGTGCCAGCAGCTTAGAGCGGGAGCTAGTCACCGGGGAGCTGTTTTTT,TRBD2,TRBJ2-2,-,TRBV11-2,16
CSVQQTGDTGELFF,TGCAGCGTCCAACAGACAGGGGACACCGGGGAGCTGTTTTTT,TRBD1,TRBJ2-2,few,TRBV29-1,14
CASSVRDRGGNEKLFF,TGTGCCAGCAGCGTCCGGGACAGGGGGGGGAATGAAAAACTGTTTTTT,TRBD1,TRBJ1-4,-,TRBV13,16
CASSQIGEETQYF,TGTGCCAGCAGCCAAATAGGAGAGGAGACCCAGTACTTC,-,TRBJ2-5,-,TRBV4-2,13
CASSEDITHTEAFF,TGTGCCAGCAGCGAAGACATTACTCACACTGAAGCTTTCTTT,-,TRBJ1-1,-,TRBV5-4,14
CASSSPGGGIQYF,TGTGCCAGCAGTTCCCCCGGCGGGGGCATTCAGTACTTC,TRBD2,TRBJ2-4,-,TRBV6-5,13
CATSRDRGRSTGELFF,TGTGCCACCAGCAGGGACAGGGGGCGCAGCACCGGGGAGCTGTTTTTT,TRBD1,TRBJ2-2,once,TRBV15,16
CATDAGTSWNEQFF,TGTGCCACAGATGCCGGGACTAGCTGGAATGAGCAGTTCTTC,TRBD2,TRBJ2-1,few,TRBV6-6,14
CASSPTTGVMTGELFF,TGTGCCAGCTCACCCACGACAGGGGTTATGACCGGGGAGCTGTTTTTT,TRBD1,TRBJ2-2,-,TRBV18,16
CATTGGPNTGELFF,TGTGCCACCACGGGGGGCCCGAACACCGGGGAGCTGTTTTTT,-,TRBJ2-2,few,TRBV15,14
CASSDDEAGGYTF,TGTGCCAGCAGTGACGATGAGGCCGGGGGCTACACCTTC,-,TRBJ1-2,few,TRBV6-4,13
CASSPLTGSTEAFF,TGTGCCAGCAGCCCCCTTACAGGGTCCACTGAAGCTTTCTTT,-,TRBJ1-1,-,TRBV7-6,14
CASSQVAGAPEAFF,TGCGCCAGCAGCCAAGTAGCAGGGGCCCCTGAAGCTTTCTTT,-,TRBJ1-1,-,TRBV4-1,14
CASSLETGPNYGYTF,TGCGCCAGCAGCTTGGAGACAGGGCCTAACTATGGCTACACCTTC,TRBD1,TRBJ1-2,-,TRBV5-1,15
CASRGNTADYEQYF,TGTGCCAGCAGGGGCAATACGGCCGACTACGAGCAGTACTTC,-,TRBJ2-7,-,TRBV2,14
CASSHIAGEYNEQFF,TGTGCCAGCAGTCATATAGCGGGGGAATACAATGAGCAGTTCTTC,TRBD2,TRBJ2-1,-,TRBV6-5,15
CASSYTGVAGEAFF,TGTGCCAGCAGTTACACTGGAGTGGCCGGTGAAGCTTTCTTT,-,TRBJ1-1,-,TRBV6-5,14
CASSYSGGSNQPQHF,TGTGCCAGCAGTTACTCGGGTGGGAGCAATCAGCCCCAGCATTTT,-,TRBJ1-5,-,TRBV27,15
CASSLTPTNEKLFF,TGTGCCAGCAGCCTGACTCCGACTAATGAAAAACTGTTTTTT,-,TRBJ1-4,-,TRBV5-4,14
CASGPDTYNEKLFF,TGTGCCAGCGGCCCTGACACATATAATGAAAAACTGTTTTTT,-,TRBJ1-4,-,TRBV27,14
CASSSPGSGANEKLFF,TGTGCCAGCAGCTCACCCGGTTCGGGTGCTAATGAAAAACTGTTTTTT,-,TRBJ1-4,-,TRBV11-2,16
CSARDIRLHEQYF,TGCAGCGCCCGGGACATCCGTCTCCACGAGCAGTACTTC,-,TRBJ2-7,-,TRBV29-1,13
CASSDGRTSGADTQYF,TGTGCCAGCAGTGACGGACGGACTAGCGGGGCAGATACGCAGTATTTT,TRBD2,TRBJ2-3,-,TRBV6-4,16
CASSLTELPQETQYF,TGCGCCAGCAGCTTGACAGAGTTGCCCCAGGAGACCCAGTACTTC,-,TRBJ2-5,-,TRBV5-1,15
CASSQSRLFLTASPEAFF,TGCGCCAGCAGTCAATCGAGACTTTTCTTGACAGCCTCCCCGGAAGCTTTCTTT,-,TRBJ1-1,-,TRBV23-1,18
CASSPGLSSGNTIYF,TGTGCCAGCAGCCCGGGACTGAGCTCTGGAAACACCATATATTTT,-,TRBJ1-3,-,TRBV5-4,15
CASSLVLAANYGYTF,TGTGCCAGCAGCTTAGTCCTGGCAGCTAACTATGGCTACACCTTC,-,TRBJ1-2,-,TRBV7-8,15
CASSPGEANEQFF,TGTGCCAGCAGTCCCGGGGAAGCAAATGAGCAGTTCTTC,-,TRBJ2-1,large,TRBV6-6,13
CASSSPDRLSEAFF,TGTGCCAGCAGCTCCCCGGACAGGTTGTCTGAAGCTTTCTTT,TRBD1,TRBJ1-1,-,TRBV7-9,14